This passage covers 23 T cell receptor beta chains from one sample sequenced in a study of CD4 T cells in relation to SARS-CoV-2 and coronaviruses. Unexposed donor CD4+ T cells date from 2011-2018, before the COVID-19 pandemic. After about 11 days of culture, CD4+ T cells were isolated. Their specific antigens are unknown. Produced via immunoSEQ multiplex PCR; TCRdb's table is partial and in-frame only. The sample lists 15,000 to 18,000 clones; about four fifths were seen once. Source material: CD4+ T cells from PBMCs, cultured in vitro. All receptors derive from a human donor in good health.

The CDR3 DNA reads as TGTGCCAGCAGCGCACTGGGGGAGGACATGAACACTGAAGCTTTCTTT. Translating it yields CASSALGEDMNTEAFF. The chain employs TRBV11-3 and TRBJ1-1; D perhaps matches TRBD1 (5 bases). This CDR3 comprises 16 residues. CDR1 is SGHNT and CDR2 is YENEEA in the germline V gene. Trimming cost V 5 bases and J 0 bases, with 16 bases left between them.

The chain uses TRBV5-1 and TRBJ2-7; 15 nucleotides align to TRBD2. The germline gives CDR1 SGHRS, CDR2 YFSETQ. The CDR3 loop spans 19 amino acids. V dropped 0 bases and J dropped 0; count of bases not matched to a gene: 7. The CDR3: CASSLAGGLAGGLSYEQYF. The CDR3 bases are TGCGCCAGCAGCTTGGCCGGGGGACTAGCGGGAGGACTCTCCTACGAGCAGTACTTC.

The genes are TRBV6-6 and TRBJ1-1; tentative D call: TRBD1 (5 bases). CDR1 and CDR2 from the germline V gene are MNHNY and SVGAGI (reference sequence). This CDR3 spans 16 amino acids. Trimming took 0 bases from V and 3 from J, leaving 14 bases between them. CDR3 residues: CASSYSKGLGDTEAFF. CDR3 DNA sequence: TGTGCCAGCAGTTACTCCAAAGGGTTGGGGGACACTGAAGCTTTCTTT.

The genes are TRBV5-1 and TRBJ1-1, with 8 bases aligning to TRBD1. CDR1 and CDR2 from the germline V gene are SGHRS and YFSETQ. The CDR3 contains 13 residues. V lost 7 bases, J lost 2 bases, and 4 bases stayed unmatched. In DNA form, the CDR3 reads TGCGCCAGCGGCACAGGGGGAAACACTGAAGCTTTCTTT. Protein product: CASGTGGNTEAFF.

The V call is TRBV2, the J call TRBJ2-5; 9 positions match TRBD2. From germline, CDR1 is SNHLY and CDR2 FYNNEI. The CDR3 spans 14 residues. The V gene end was trimmed by 3 bases and the J gene end by 11 bases; junction bases not matched to a gene: 10. In DNA, the CDR3 is TGTGCCAGCAGTGACCCTTCGGGACTAGCCCCTCAGTACTTC. Translated: CASSDPSGLAPQYF.

The V and J genes are TRBV9 and TRBJ2-1, with D possibly TRBD2 on 6 matching bases. Germline V CDR1 and CDR2: SGDLS, YYNGEE. The CDR3 covers 14 residues. V lost 3 bases to trimming and J lost 4 bases, with 11 bases between them. The DNA for the CDR3 is TGTGCCAGCAGCGACGGGACTCGGTACAATGAGCAGTTCTTC. As protein: CASSDGTRYNEQFF.

CDR3 in DNA: TGCAGTGCTGGGAGAGCTTTCTTT. It encodes CSAGRAFF. The chain couples TRBV20-1 to TRBJ1-1; D remains ambiguous. V lost 5 bases, J lost 10 bases, and 5 bases lay in between. The V gene's germline CDR1 is DFQATT and CDR2 SNEGSKA (reference sequence). The CDR3 is 8 amino acids.

The chain is built from TRBV30 and TRBJ2-1; the D is unclear. CDR1 GTSNPN and CDR2 SVGIG come from the germline V gene (reference sequence). Trimming pared 2 bases from V and 0 bases from J, leaving 11 bases between. The CDR3 loop spans 15 amino acids. CDR3 region: CAWSTLASSYNEQFF. CDR3 DNA: TGTGCCTGGAGTACCCTTGCAAGCTCCTACAATGAGCAGTTCTTC.

This clone has a single count. A read error may produce the germline difference seen at one junction end. The chain recombines TRBV3-1 (or the pseudogene TRBV3-2) with TRBJ2-6, with D perhaps TRBD2 (7 bases). Germline V gene lookup returns CDR1 LGHDT and CDR2 YNNKEL (reference sequence). CDR3 size: 15 residues. Here the CDR3 reads CASTQGGAGANVLTF. The CDR3 DNA is TGTGCCAGCACCCAAGGGGGGGCTGGGGCCAACGTCCTGACTTTC.

The chain combines TRBV5-6 with TRBJ2-1, with a possible D match to TRBD2 (5 bases). The V end lost 0 bases, the J end lost 8 bases, and 15 bases lay between the germline ends. There are 15 residues in the CDR3. The V gene's germline CDR1 is SGHDT and CDR2 YYEEEE. The CDR3 reads CASSLGRKWRDEQFF. As DNA, the CDR3 is TGTGCCAGCAGCTTGGGTCGCAAGTGGCGGGATGAGCAGTTCTTC. The full variable domain, with the rest looked up from reference TRBV5-6 and TRBJ2-1, is DAGVTQSPTHLIKTRGQQVTLRCSPKSGHDTVSWYQQALGQGPQFIFQYYEEEERQRGNFPDRFSGHQFPNYSSELNVNALLLGDSALYLCASSLGRKWRDEQFFGPGTRLTVL.

The rearrangement joins TRBV7-2 to TRBJ2-7; TRBD2 matches 8 bases. Germline V gene sequence: CDR1 SGHTA, CDR2 FQGNSA. This CDR3 has 14 amino acids. Germline trimming cut 1 base from V and 2 bases from J; bases unmatched to any gene: 1. The CDR3 nucleotides are TGTGCCAGCAGCTTAGGAGCGGGAGCCTACGAGCAGTACTTC. Amino acid sequence: CASSLGAGAYEQYF.

The V call is TRBV28, the J call TRBJ2-2; tentative D call: TRBD1 (6 bases). The CDR3 has 16 amino acids. V was clipped by 1 base and J by 6 bases, with 15 bases between them. Germline CDR1 and CDR2: MDHEN and SYDVKM. CDR3 sequence reads: CASSLSYRVGPGELFF. The DNA of the CDR3 is TGTGCCAGCAGTTTATCATACAGGGTAGGGCCCGGGGAGCTGTTTTTT.

The genes are TRBV5-1 and TRBJ2-7; 9 positions agree with TRBD1. CDR1 is SGHRS and CDR2 is YFSETQ in the germline V gene. With V trimmed by 4 bases and J by 2 bases, 4 bases remained unmatched. CDR3 length equals 14 residues. The CDR3 region is CASSERQGAYEQYF. The CDR3, as DNA: TGCGCCAGCAGCGAAAGACAGGGGGCCTACGAGCAGTACTTC.

In this sample, this clone turned up once. The chain is built from TRBV4-2 and TRBJ2-7; the match to TRBD1 covers 7 bases. There are 15 residues in the CDR3. J was trimmed by 5 bases and V by 0 bases; bases with no gene match: 7. The V gene's germline CDR1 is LGHNA and CDR2 YNFKEQ. The DNA for the CDR3 is TGTGCCAGCAGCCAAGATGGGACAGTTGACGACGAGCAGTACTTC. This translates into CASSQDGTVDDEQYF.

The chain uses TRBV7-9 and TRBJ2-7, with D tentatively TRBD2 (5 bases). V was pared by 5 bases and J by 7 bases, with 9 bases between. CDR1 and CDR2 (germline): SEHNR, FQNEAQ (reference sequence). The CDR3 length is 11 residues. The DNA for the CDR3 is TGTGCCAGCAGCGCGGGCGAGGAGCAGTACTTC. Its protein is CASSAGEEQYF.

The V and J genes are TRBV6-2 or TRBV6-3 and TRBJ2-7; D is possibly TRBD1 or TRBD2 (6 bases each). Germline V gene data show CDR1 as MNHEY and CDR2 as SVGEGT. V shed 3 bases and J shed 0 bases, with 12 bases lying between them. The CDR3 extends over 15 amino acids. The CDR3 region has the DNA TGTGCCAGCAGTTATTCGGGGGCTAACTCCTACGAGCAGTACTTC. Protein: CASSYSGANSYEQYF.

The chain employs TRBV11-3 and TRBJ2-5; 13 bases align to TRBD2. The CDR3 loop spans 16 amino acids. Per the germline V gene, CDR1 is SGHNT and CDR2 is YENEEA. J lost 2 bases, V lost 1 base, and 1 base had no gene match. This chain's CDR3 is CASSLGGLAGQETQYF. The CDR3 DNA sequence: TGTGCCAGCAGCTTAGGGGGACTAGCGGGACAAGAGACCCAGTACTTC. Full variable domain (outside the CDR3, taken from reference TRBV11-3 and TRBJ2-5): EAGVVQSPRYKIIEKKQPVAFWCNPISGHNTLYWYLQNLGQGPELLIRYENEEAVDDSQLPKDRFSAERLKGVDSTLKIQPAELGDSAVYLCASSLGGLAGQETQYFGPGTRLLVL.

The chain is built from TRBV19 and TRBJ2-1; TRBD1 might be the D (6 bases). CDR1 and CDR2 from the germline V gene are LNHDA and SQIVND (reference sequence). CDR3 size: 14 residues. V was shortened by 5 bases and J by 5 bases, with 13 bases between the two germline ends. The CDR3 region is CASSLTGTHNEQFF. In DNA, the CDR3 is TGTGCCAGTAGTCTCACAGGGACCCACAATGAGCAGTTCTTC. The whole variable domain, filled in from reference TRBV19 and TRBJ2-1, reads DGGITQSPKYLFRKEGQNVTLSCEQNLNHDAMYWYRQDPGQGLRLIYYSQIVNDFQKGDIAEGYSVSREKKESFPLTVTSAQKNPTAFYLCASSLTGTHNEQFFGPGTRLTVL.

This chain links TRBV2 with TRBJ2-3; D unresolved. CDR1 is SNHLY and CDR2 is FYNNEI in the germline V gene. CDR3 length: 13 amino acids. V was shortened by 6 bases and J by 4 bases, with 11 bases between the two germline ends. As DNA, the CDR3 is TGTGCCAGCAGCGCAGAATTCGCAGATACGCAGTATTTT. Translated, it gives CASSAEFADTQYF. The whole variable domain, remainder taken from reference TRBV2 and TRBJ2-3, is EPEVTQTPSHQVTQMGQEVILRCVPISNHLYFYWYRQILGQKVEFLVSFYNNEISEKSEIFDDQFSVERPDGSNFTLKIRSTKLEDSAMYFCASSAEFADTQYFGPGTRLTVL.

The chain is built from TRBV5-6 and TRBJ1-1; D ambiguous. Germline CDR1 is SGHDT and CDR2 is YYEEEE. V lost 0 bases, J lost 5 bases, and 11 bases lay in between. This CDR3 spans 14 amino acids. CDR3 nucleotide sequence: TGTGCCAGCAGCTTGGTTCCGGTGGAGACTGAAGCTTTCTTT. It translates to CASSLVPVETEAFF.

As concerns this clone: One junction end disagrees with the germline gene, perhaps due to a read error. V is TRBV6-5 and J is TRBJ1-4; 9 bases fit TRBD1. Germline V lookup: CDR1 MNHEY, CDR2 SVGAGI. CDR3 length: 14 residues. DNA for the CDR3: TGTGCCAGCAGCCGGGACAGGGCTAACGAAAAACTGTTTTTT. Its protein product is CASSRDRANEKLFF.

The chain joins TRBV7-8 to TRBJ1-2, with D possibly matching TRBD1 (5 bases). The CDR3 has 13 residues. CDR1 and CDR2 from the germline V gene are SGHVS and FQNEAQ. Trimming shortened V by 8 bases and J by 12 bases, and 22 bases separated the two germline ends. CDR3 loop: CASGHTGGERDTF. For the CDR3, the DNA is TGTGCCAGCGGCCATACGGGGGGGGAAAGAGACACCTTC.

The chain uses TRBV9 and TRBJ2-3; D ambiguous. V was trimmed by 2 bases and J by 2 bases, leaving 6 bases between them. This CDR3 contains 13 residues. The V gene's germline CDR1 is SGDLS and CDR2 YYNGEE. CDR3 sequence (DNA): TGTGCCAGCAGCGTTGGACCCACAGATACGCAGTATTTT. Its protein is CASSVGPTDTQYF.